The rows below give T cell receptor beta chains drawn from one sample of a study of blood T cell repertoires in COVID-19. Measured with immunoSEQ multiplex PCR; TCRdb has only the in-frame clones, and not every one. The sample contains 200,000 to 300,000 clones, 75% to 90% of which appear only once. Source material: peripheral blood. All receptors derive from a middle-aged woman who had recovered from COVID-19. Both conserved end residues are part of each CDR3. D genes are given only for firm matches. The size of a clone is reported for some rows only, either as once, few or many, or as a class for expanded clones.

D: -; V: TRBV11-2; J: TRBJ2-3; size: -; DNA: TGTGCCAGCAGCTTATATGGGCGACGCGATACGCAGTATTTT; CDR3: CASSLYGRRDTQYF
D: -; V: TRBV7-6; J: TRBJ1-5; size: once; DNA: TGTGCCAGCAGATCATGCGGGTTCCGAAATCAGCCCCAGCATTTT; CDR3: CASRSCGFRNQPQHF
D: TRBD1; V: TRBV30; J: TRBJ1-5; size: -; DNA: TGTGCCTGGAGTGTACATTACAGTCTAGGAGGACAGGGCGATCAGCCCCAGCATTTT; CDR3: CAWSVHYSLGGQGDQPQHF
D: TRBD1; V: TRBV30; J: TRBJ1-2; size: once; DNA: TGTGCCTGGAGTACCCCCTCGACAGGGGGGATCTATGGCTACACCTTC; CDR3: CAWSTPSTGGIYGYTF
D: TRBD2; V: TRBV24-1; J: TRBJ2-1; size: -; DNA: TGTGCCACCGCCCGGGGCGGGGGCTCCTACAATGAGCAGTTCTTC; CDR3: CATARGGGSYNEQFF
D: -; V: TRBV18; J: TRBJ2-5; size: -; DNA: TGTGCCAGCTCACCCGCCGGGGTGAGGACGGACGGATGGTACCAAGAGACCCAGTACTTC; CDR3: CASSPAGVRTDGWYQETQYF
D: TRBD2; V: TRBV3-1/TRBV3-2; J: TRBJ2-1; size: once; DNA: TGTGCCAGCAGCCAAGTTAGGACTAGCTCCTACAATGAGCAGTTCTTC; CDR3: CASSQVRTSSYNEQFF
D: TRBD1; V: TRBV29-1; J: TRBJ2-7; size: -; DNA: TGCAGCGTGCGGGGACAGGGGGACGAGCAGTACTTC; CDR3: CSVRGQGDEQYF
D: -; V: TRBV27; J: TRBJ2-7; size: -; DNA: TGTGCCAGCAGTTTATCTGGGGGCTCGTACGAGCAGTACTTC; CDR3: CASSLSGGSYEQYF
D: -; V: TRBV7-9; J: TRBJ2-7; size: -; DNA: TGTGCCAGCAGCGAAAACGACAGAGACGGGGAGCAGTACTTC; CDR3: CASSENDRDGEQYF
D: -; V: TRBV10-3; J: TRBJ2-1; size: few; DNA: TGTGCCATCAGTGGGATGGGGGGGCTCGGCCACAATGAGCAGTTCTTC; CDR3: CAISGMGGLGHNEQFF
D: TRBD1; V: TRBV24-1; J: TRBJ2-1; size: -; DNA: TGTGCCACCAGTGGGACAGGGTCCAATGAGCAGTTCTTC; CDR3: CATSGTGSNEQFF
D: TRBD2; V: TRBV5-1; J: TRBJ2-1; size: -; DNA: TGCGCCAGCAGATCCCCCGGACTAGCGGGGGTAAATGAGCAGTTCTTC; CDR3: CASRSPGLAGVNEQFF
D: -; V: TRBV21-1; J: TRBJ2-1; size: few; DNA: TGTGCCAGCAGCAAACGTCCGGGGGGGTTTTGGAATGAGCAGTTCTTC; CDR3: CASSKRPGGFWNEQFF
D: TRBD1; V: TRBV18; J: TRBJ2-7; size: -; DNA: TGTGCCAGCTCACCACAGGGGACAGCTTCCTACGAGCAGTACTTC; CDR3: CASSPQGTASYEQYF
D: -; V: TRBV9; J: TRBJ1-1; size: -; DNA: TGTGCCAGCAGCGTAGGCGACAGCACTGAAGCTTTCTTT; CDR3: CASSVGDSTEAFF
D: -; V: TRBV27; J: TRBJ1-1; size: -; DNA: TGTGCCAGCAGTTTGTCAGGCACTGGGAGTACTGAAGCTTTCTTT; CDR3: CASSLSGTGSTEAFF
D: -; V: TRBV6-5; J: TRBJ1-2; size: -; DNA: TGTGCCAGCAGTTACGGGGGGGAAAATGGCTACACCTTC; CDR3: CASSYGGENGYTF
D: TRBD1; V: TRBV6-5; J: TRBJ2-7; size: -; DNA: TGTGCCAGCAGCCGGACAGGGGCACGTGCCTACGAGCAGTACTTC; CDR3: CASSRTGARAYEQYF
D: TRBD1; V: TRBV18; J: TRBJ1-2; size: once; DNA: TGTGCCAGCTCACCTAGCGGCAGGGGGTCTGATGGCTACACCTTC; CDR3: CASSPSGRGSDGYTF
D: TRBD1; V: TRBV5-8; J: TRBJ1-1; size: -; DNA: TGTGCCAGCAGATTGGGGAGGGGGCGCATAGCTGAAGCTTTCTTT; CDR3: CASRLGRGRIAEAFF
D: -; V: TRBV7-9; J: TRBJ2-2; size: -; DNA: TGTGCCAGCAGCTTTTTGTGGCAGGGGAATACCGGGGAGCTGTTTTTT; CDR3: CASSFLWQGNTGELFF
D: -; V: TRBV19; J: TRBJ1-4; size: -; DNA: TGTGCCAGTAGTATTCGGCCAGGGAATGAAAAACTGTTTTTT; CDR3: CASSIRPGNEKLFF